Presented here are 28 T cell receptor beta chains from one specimen sequenced in a study of shared clonotypes between healthy human individuals. The data were produced by immunoSEQ multiplex PCR, yet TCRdb's version contains in-frame clones alone and is incomplete. The data hold roughly 1,600,000 clones, with approximately 98.5% observed a single time. Source material: naive CD4+ T cells sorted from blood. Subset indicated: CD45RA+ positively selected. Receptors originate from a man aged 25 to 40 in good health.

The chain recombines TRBV11-3 with TRBJ2-7, with D perhaps matching TRBD2 (5 bases). Germline CDR1 is SGHNT and CDR2 is YENEEA. CDR3 size: 13 residues. V gave up 5 bases and J gave up 7 bases, with 15 bases separating them. CDR3 in amino acids: CASSPENGGEQYF. CDR3 sequence (DNA): TGTGCCAGCAGCCCGGAGAACGGAGGAGAGCAGTACTTC.

The chain employs TRBV18 and TRBJ2-2; 11 bases are a match to TRBD1. V lost 5 bases, J lost 4 bases, and 3 bases stayed unmatched. CDR3 size: 15 residues. Germline CDR1 and CDR2: KGHSH and LQKENI. This chain's CDR3 is CASSSGQGATGELFF. DNA of the CDR3: TGTGCCAGCTCATCCGGACAGGGGGCCACCGGGGAGCTGTTTTTT.

This clone has a single count. V usage is TRBV6-6 and J usage is TRBJ2-5; D may be TRBD2 (6 bases). Germline V lookup: CDR1 MNHNY, CDR2 SVGAGI (reference sequence). The CDR3 extends over 15 amino acids. V lost 6 bases and J 4 bases, leaving 18 bases between the germline ends. The CDR3 DNA reads as TGTGCCAGCAGACCTGAACTAGCTAATTCAGAGACCCAGTACTTC. It yields the protein CASRPELANSETQYF.

The gene calls are TRBV30 and TRBJ2-1, with a weak D call TRBD2 (6 bases). Trimming removed 1 base at V and 12 bases at J, with 16 bases between. The CDR3 consists of 13 residues. The germline CDR1 and CDR2 sequences are GTSNPN and SVGIG (reference sequence). CDR3 sequence: CAWSDGTAHVQFF. The CDR3 nucleotides read TGTGCCTGGAGTGACGGGACTGCCCATGTGCAGTTCTTC.

Regarding this clone: The DNA is left out, because the CDR3 cannot be placed on it with certainty; the CDR3 is given as TCRdb lists it. The chain employs TRBV14 and TRBJ1-2. A total of 15 residues make up the CDR3, ends included. The V gene's germline CDR1 is SGHDN and CDR2 FVKESK. CDR3 in amino acids: CASSQVIVAGGNHTF.

The chain uses TRBV27 and TRBJ2-3; 10 positions agree with TRBD2. The germline CDR1 and CDR2 sequences are MNHEY and SMNVEV (reference sequence). V dropped 2 bases and J dropped 7; count of bases not matched to a gene: 3. The CDR3 has 14 residues. The CDR3 loop is CASSLGTSANTQYF. The CDR3 coding sequence is TGTGCCAGCAGTTTAGGGACTAGCGCTAATACGCAGTATTTT.

J is TRBJ2-5 and V is TRBV5-6; 11 positions agree with TRBD2. The germline CDR1 and CDR2 sequences are SGHDT and YYEEEE. The length of the CDR3 is 18 residues. V trimming: 5 bases; J trimming: 4 bases; junction bases outside the gene matches: 16. The CDR3 here is CASRKELLAGGGAETQYF. The CDR3 region has the DNA TGTGCCAGCAGGAAGGAGTTATTAGCGGGAGGGGGAGCAGAGACCCAGTACTTC.

This chain uses TRBV7-7 with TRBJ1-1, with D possibly TRBD1 on 5 matching bases. Germline CDR1 is SSHAT and CDR2 is FNYEAQ (reference sequence). Trimming removed 5 bases at V and 1 base at J, with 8 bases between. CDR3 length: 13 residues. This CDR3 is CASSTDKNTEAFF. CDR3 nucleotides: TGTGCCAGCAGCACGGACAAGAACACTGAAGCTTTCTTT.

The chain joins TRBV28 to TRBJ2-2; possibly TRBD1 for D (6 bases). This CDR3 is built from 14 residues. Looked up from germline, CDR1 is MDHEN and CDR2 is SYDVKM. V was shortened by 5 bases and J by 7 bases, with 14 bases between the two germline ends. CDR3 loop: CASSKTGPVGELFF. CDR3 nucleotides: TGTGCCAGCAGTAAAACAGGGCCGGTCGGGGAGCTGTTTTTT.

The chain joins TRBV4-3 to TRBJ2-1, with 7 bases lining up with TRBD2. The V gene's germline CDR1 is LGHNA and CDR2 YSLEER. The trim removed 2 bases at V and 13 bases at J, leaving 14 bases unmatched. The CDR3 extends over 15 amino acids. The CDR3 sequence: CASSQSAPGGSRQFF. Written as DNA, the CDR3 is TGCGCCAGCAGCCAATCCGCACCGGGCGGGAGTCGCCAGTTCTTC.

V and J are TRBV28 and TRBJ1-2, with D unresolved. Trimming stripped 8 bases from V and 8 bases from J, with 9 bases between. The CDR3 is made up of 10 amino acids. CDR1 and CDR2 from the germline V gene are MDHEN and SYDVKM. In DNA form, the CDR3 reads TGTGCCAGCGGGCTTGCGGGCTACACCTTC. Its protein product is CASGLAGYTF.

This chain uses TRBV7-2 with TRBJ2-7, with TRBD2 matching over 7 bases. The CDR3 runs 13 residues. Germline CDR1 SGHTA, CDR2 FQGNSA. With 8 bases clipped from V and 6 bases from J, the junction kept 10 bases outside the gene matches. The CDR3 here is CASGWTRSGEQYF. The CDR3 region has the DNA TGTGCCAGCGGATGGACTAGAAGCGGCGAGCAGTACTTC.

The genes are TRBV7-2 and TRBJ1-2, with D maybe TRBD1 (5 bases). This CDR3 region has 15 residues. Germline V lookup: CDR1 SGHTA, CDR2 FQGNSA. V was pared by 1 base and J by 9 bases, with 18 bases between. CDR3 region: CASSLGYGGSGSYTF. In nucleotides, the CDR3 is TGTGCCAGCAGCTTAGGGTACGGGGGAAGTGGGAGCTACACCTTC.

This sequence joins TRBV7-2 and TRBJ1-4; D perhaps matches TRBD1 (6 bases). This CDR3 is built from 15 residues. Germline CDR1 SGHTA, CDR2 FQGNSA. V lost 1 base and J 5 bases, leaving 11 bases between the germline ends. In DNA form, the CDR3 reads TGTGCCAGCAGCTTAGGATCACAGGGCAATGAAAAACTGTTTTTT. This sequence encodes CASSLGSQGNEKLFF. Based on the CDR3 plus reference TRBV7-2 and TRBJ1-4, the full variable domain is GAGVSQSPSNKVTEKGKDVELRCDPISGHTALYWYRQSLGQGLEFLIYFQGNSAPDKSGLPSDRFSAERTGGSVSTLTIQRTQQEDSAVYLCASSLGSQGNEKLFFGSGTQLSVL.

The chain has TRBV18 and TRBJ2-5; no reliable D call. Germline values: CDR1 KGHSH, CDR2 LQKENI. The germline V and J ends were trimmed by 3 bases and 8 bases, with 19 bases remaining between them. The CDR3 extends over 15 amino acids. The CDR3 DNA reads TGTGCCAGCTCACCCGCCGGCGGAGACGTGAATACCCAGTACTTC. It encodes CASSPAGGDVNTQYF.

This chain joins TRBV13 and TRBJ1-3; D possibly corresponds to TRBD1 (5 bases). The CDR3 has 18 residues. CDR1 is PRHDT, CDR2 FYEKMQ, per germline (reference sequence). The ends were cut back, 2 bases at V and 2 bases at J, with 19 bases in the middle. CDR3 bases: TGTGCCAGCAGCTTAATAAGAGAAGGGGCCGACGCTGGAAACACCATATATTTT. Encoded protein: CASSLIREGADAGNTIYF. The variable domain in full, completed from reference TRBV13 and TRBJ1-3, reads AAGVIQSPRHLIKEKRETATLKCYPIPRHDTVYWYQQGPGQDPQFLISFYEKMQSDKGSIPDRFSAQQFSDYHSELNMSSLELGDSALYFCASSLIREGADAGNTIYFGEGSWLTVV.

This chain links TRBV29-1 with TRBJ1-1; possible D gene TRBD1, 6 bases. The V end lost 6 bases, the J end lost 4 bases, and 18 bases lay between the germline ends. Germline CDR1 is SQVTM and CDR2 is ANQGSEA. The CDR3 runs to 14 residues. CDR3: CSVSPGTPLTEAFF. The CDR3 region has the DNA TGCAGCGTCTCCCCCGGGACACCCCTCACTGAAGCTTTCTTT.

This chain connects TRBV11-2 to TRBJ2-7; D gene uncertain. Germline CDR1 is SGHAT and CDR2 is FQNNGV. The V gene lost 0 bases and the J gene lost 6 bases, with 9 bases spanning the gap. The CDR3 is made up of 13 amino acids. For the CDR3, the DNA is TGTGCCAGCAGCTTAGATCGGGCTACCGAGCAGTACTTC. As protein: CASSLDRATEQYF.

This chain uses TRBV15 with TRBJ2-5; 8 bases align to TRBD1. From germline, CDR1 is LNHNV and CDR2 YYDKDF (reference sequence). The CDR3 runs to 14 residues. V was pared by 1 base and J by 3 bases, with 1 base of the junction left unmatched. As DNA, the CDR3 is TGTGCCACCAGCAGAGGACAGGGGAAAGAGACCCAGTACTTC. Protein: CATSRGQGKETQYF.

J is TRBJ2-7 and V is TRBV29-1; 7 nucleotides match TRBD2. Trimming removed 0 bases from V and 2 bases from J; junction bases left unmatched: 1. Germline V gives CDR1 SQVTM, CDR2 ANQGSEA. CDR3 size: 13 residues. CDR3 sequence reads: CSVEEGGPYEQYF. The CDR3 DNA reads as TGCAGCGTTGAAGAGGGAGGGCCCTACGAGCAGTACTTC.

The chain recombines TRBV6-1 with TRBJ2-3, with 8 bases that match TRBD2. The CDR3 is 15 amino acids. After removal of 8 bases from V and 3 bases from J, the junction contained 10 bases not matched to a gene. Germline loops: CDR1 MNHNS, CDR2 SASEGT. CDR3 sequence: CASFHREGRTDTQYF. The CDR3 DNA reads TGTGCCAGCTTTCACCGGGAGGGCCGAACAGATACGCAGTATTTT.

The chain couples TRBV5-1 to TRBJ2-5, with no clear D. The V and J ends lost 4 bases and 2 bases respectively, with 6 bases between them. CDR1 is SGHRS, CDR2 YFSETQ, per germline. The length of the CDR3 is 12 residues. The CDR3 coding sequence is TGCGCCAGCAGCGAACAGCAAGAGACCCAGTACTTC. This gives the protein CASSEQQETQYF.

The rearrangement uses TRBV4-2 and TRBJ1-1, with no clear D. Germline V gene lookup returns CDR1 LGHNA and CDR2 YNFKEQ. The CDR3 contains 14 residues. Trimming stripped 3 bases from V and 0 bases from J, with 8 bases between. The CDR3 nucleotides are TGTGCCAGCAGCCAGCCTACAGTGAACACTGAAGCTTTCTTT. As protein: CASSQPTVNTEAFF.

This clone was counted once. This rearrangement joins TRBV19 to TRBJ2-5; D gene unclear. The CDR3 is 13 residues long. The germline gives CDR1 LNHDA, CDR2 SQIVND (reference sequence). V was cut by 4 bases and J by 4 bases, with 10 bases left in between. The DNA for the CDR3 is TGTGCCAGTAGTACTCTCCTTAGAGAGACCCAGTACTTC. Encoded protein: CASSTLLRETQYF.

V gene TRBV29-1 combines with J gene TRBJ2-5, with D tentatively TRBD1 or TRBD2 (5 bases each). V lost 7 bases and J 5 bases, leaving 14 bases between the germline ends. The CDR3 consists of 12 residues. CDR1 SQVTM and CDR2 ANQGSEA come from the germline V gene. In nucleotides, the CDR3 is TGCAGCGGCTTCCAGGGAGATGAGACCCAGTACTTC. This encodes CSGFQGDETQYF.

The chain employs TRBV18 and TRBJ2-7; 8 bases map to TRBD2. V shed 3 bases, J shed 8 bases, and the junction held 3 bases outside the gene matches. The CDR3 is made up of 12 amino acids. Per the germline V gene, CDR1 is KGHSH and CDR2 is LQKENI. The DNA for the CDR3 is TGTGCCAGCTCACCGAAGCGGGAGCAGCAGTACTTC. Translation gives CASSPKREQQYF.

The CDR3 is CASSISGFTYEQYF. Here the CDR3 DNA reads TGTGCCAGCAGTATCTCCGGGTTCACCTACGAGCAGTACTTC. This chain links TRBV28 with TRBJ2-7, with unresolved D. The CDR3 sequence is 14 residues long. Germline-derived CDR1 and CDR2 are MDHEN and SYDVKM. Trimming left V 5 bases short and J 2 bases short, with 13 bases between.

This sequence joins TRBV19 and TRBJ2-3; possible D gene TRBD2, 6 bases. This CDR3 has 15 amino acids. V was pared by 6 bases and J by 2 bases, with 15 bases between. Germline CDR1 LNHDA, CDR2 SQIVND (reference sequence). CDR3 residues: CASRGRQAPTDTQYF. CDR3 in DNA: TGTGCCAGTAGGGGGAGGCAGGCGCCCACAGATACGCAGTATTTT.